This TCR beta chain was recovered during a study of cytomegalovirus exposure and HLA in healthy donors. Primers for the PCR totalled 60 Vbeta and 13 Jbeta. Clones were read by immunoSEQ multiplex PCR, and TCRdb kept only the in-frame ones, dropping some. The sample table sets out about 55,000 clones. Study-wide results and limits: Immune exposure was documented only through CMV serostatus. Earlier analysis found most TCR beta V segments productive about 87% or about 30% of the time.

The CDR3 has 14 residues. The germline V gene encodes CDR1 SQVTM and CDR2 ANQGSEA. V shed 4 bases and J shed 2 bases, with 15 bases lying between them. A remark on this clone: Its antigen is not identified.

The chain links TRBV29-1 to TRBJ2-7, with D tentatively TRBD1 (5 bases). This clonotype originated in a man in his fifties or sixties in good health and CMV-seropositive. Sequencing was carried out using PBMCs. The CDR3 DNA reads as TGCAGCGTTGCCCCGCGACAGAGCGCCTACGAGCAGTACTTC. Translation gives CSVAPRQSAYEQYF.